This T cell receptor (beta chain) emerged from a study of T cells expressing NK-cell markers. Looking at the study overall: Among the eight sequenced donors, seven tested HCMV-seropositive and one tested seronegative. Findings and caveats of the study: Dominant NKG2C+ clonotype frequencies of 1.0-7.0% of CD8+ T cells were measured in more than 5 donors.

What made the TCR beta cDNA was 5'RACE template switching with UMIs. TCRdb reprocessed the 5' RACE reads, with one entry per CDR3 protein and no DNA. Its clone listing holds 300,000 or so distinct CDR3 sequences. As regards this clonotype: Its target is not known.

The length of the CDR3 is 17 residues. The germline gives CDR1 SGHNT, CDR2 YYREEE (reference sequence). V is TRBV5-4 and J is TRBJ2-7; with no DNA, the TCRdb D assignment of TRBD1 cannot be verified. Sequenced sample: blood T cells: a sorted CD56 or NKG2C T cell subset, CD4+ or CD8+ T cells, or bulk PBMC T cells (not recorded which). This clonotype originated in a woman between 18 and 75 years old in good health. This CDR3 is CASSLTRAGTGVHEQYF.